This T cell receptor (beta chain) was sequenced in a study of blood T cell repertoires in COVID-19. Assay: immunoSEQ multiplex PCR; the TCRdb copy retains only in-frame clones and omits some. The sample consists of 150,000 to 200,000 clones, over 75% of them appearing once. Germline CDR1 reads SGHRS; CDR2 reads YFSETQ. There are 15 residues in the CDR3. Trimming took off 1 base at V and 4 bases at J, with 14 bases between the two ends. Participants had their cohort set by participant-reported clinical history. J is TRBJ1-1 and V is TRBV5-1; D uncertain. Sequencing was done on a sample of PBMCs or T cells enriched from blood (not recorded which). This TCR was sampled from a young woman who had recovered from COVID-19. CDR3: CASSLNGEVGTEAFF. CDR3 nucleotides: TGCGCCAGCAGCTTGAACGGGGAGGTTGGCACTGAAGCTTTCTTT.